This T cell receptor beta chain was sequenced for a study of control samples from healthy donors and cancer patients. Assay used: immunoSEQ multiplex PCR; TCRdb lists only in-frame clones, some missing. The sample lists about 12,000 clones, roughly 88% occurring once. Turning to this clone: One junction end does not reproduce the germline sequence, and a read error may be involved.

Sample: formalin-fixed, paraffin-embedded tissue. The TCR comes from a male donor with melanoma.

CDR3 sequence: CASSLLAGKETQYF. CDR3 in DNA: TGTGCTAGCAGCTTACTAGCGGGGAAAGAGACCCAGTACTTC. V is TRBV7-7 and J is TRBJ2-5; 10 bases fit TRBD2. CDR1 and CDR2 from the germline V gene are SSHAT and FNYEAQ (reference sequence). CDR3 length equals 14 residues. Complete variable domain (other parts from reference TRBV7-7 and TRBJ2-5): GAGVSQSPRYKVTKRGQDVTLRCDPISSHATLYWYQQALGQGPEFLTYFNYEAQPDKSGLPSDRFSAERPEGSISTLTIQRTEQRDSAMYRCASSLLAGKETQYFGPGTRLLVL.